Below, 27 T cell receptor beta chains from the same sample are listed, as sequenced in a study of blood T cells in healthy people across ages. The second PCR ran roughly 7 to 11 cycles with a sample-barcoded 5' primer and J-beta primers. In TCRdb, the 5' RACE reads were re-called with MiXCR into one record per CDR3 protein. The sample carries 580,000 or so distinct CDR3 sequences, 40% to 50% recorded once. The sequencing sample was made of blood. Every receptor here comes from an elderly man in good health.

This clonotype has a handful of counts. The V gene is TRBV6-5, the J gene TRBJ1-1; D not certain. The CDR3 has 15 residues. Trimming took 3 bases from V and 1 from J, leaving 12 bases between them. Germline V gene lookup returns CDR1 MNHEY and CDR2 SVGAGI. In nucleotides, the CDR3 is TGTGCCAGCAGTTATGGCGGGCCGCGGAACACTGAAGCTTTCTTT. Protein: CASSYGGPRNTEAFF.

Worth noting for this clonotype: It is likely a read error, because the conserved phenylalanine at the end of the CDR3 is missing. The chain employs TRBV18 and TRBJ2-7, with D maybe TRBD1 (6 bases). Germline CDR1 reads KGHSH; CDR2 reads LQKENI. There are 14 residues in the CDR3. Trimming took 3 bases from V and 3 from J, leaving 12 bases between them. The CDR3 region has the DNA TGTGCCAGCTCACCTCGGACAGAAGACTACGAGCAGTACTAC. Its translation: CASSPRTEDYEQYY.

The chain joins TRBV20-1 to TRBJ2-1; possible D gene TRBD2, 6 bases. Germline assignment: CDR1 DFQATT and CDR2 SNEGSKA (reference sequence). The CDR3 is 8 residues long. The V and J ends lost 7 bases and 15 bases respectively, with 10 bases between them. The CDR3 DNA reads as TGCAGTGTGGGAGGAAGGTTCTTC. As protein: CSVGGRFF.

The J gene is TRBJ2-3, the V gene TRBV7-2, with a weak D call TRBD1 (6 bases). V gave up 2 bases and J gave up 9 bases, with 18 bases separating them. The germline V gene encodes CDR1 SGHTA and CDR2 FQGNSA. This CDR3 is built from 15 residues. The CDR3 nucleotides are TGTGCCAGCAGCTTAATGACAGGCGCGAGGGGGACGCAGTATTTT. It translates to CASSLMTGARGTQYF.

This clonotype appeared a few times. This chain joins TRBV6-7 and TRBJ2-3, with 8 positions matching TRBD1. TRBV6-7 is assigned to the ORF class and has an uncertain function. This CDR3 comprises 15 residues. Trimming at V came to 10 bases and at J to 2 bases, leaving 11 bases not matched to a gene. DNA for the CDR3: TGTGCCACCAAGAGGGACAGGCTTTACACAGATACGCAGTATTTT. Translation gives CATKRDRLYTDTQYF.

This chain connects TRBV29-1 to TRBJ2-3; D is possibly TRBD1 (6 bases). The length of the CDR3 is 15 residues. V was shortened by 0 bases and J by 7 bases, with 17 bases between the two germline ends. Germline V CDR1 and CDR2: SQVTM, ANQGSEA. CDR3 bases: TGCAGCGTTGAAGATGTGGGGGCTCCCCCAAATACGCAGTATTTT. Translating it yields CSVEDVGAPPNTQYF.

CDR3 in amino acids: CASSQDRGTGRDQPQHF. The CDR3 DNA reads as TGCGCCAGCAGCCAAGATCGGGGGACAGGGAGGGATCAGCCCCAGCATTTT. This chain links TRBV4-1 with TRBJ1-5, with TRBD1 identical over 9 bases. Germline CDR1 is MGHRA and CDR2 is YSYEKL. The CDR3 totals 17 residues. Trimming removed 0 bases from V and 5 bases from J; junction bases left unmatched: 8.

V usage is TRBV27 and J usage is TRBJ1-6; D is uncertain. This CDR3 region has 15 residues. Per germline, CDR1 MNHEY and CDR2 SMNVEV (reference sequence). V lost 6 bases and J 8 bases, leaving 17 bases between the germline ends. The DNA for the CDR3 is TGTGCCAGCAGCCCGGAGTGGACGAGGCATTCACCCCTCCACTTT. This codes for CASSPEWTRHSPLHF.

This clonotype was seen only a few times. The chain joins TRBV4-2 to TRBJ2-7; D may be TRBD2 (6 bases). The J call may be incorrect, as the DNA end agrees better with TRBJ2-5. CDR1 is LGHNA, CDR2 YNFKEQ, per germline. The CDR3 sequence is 18 residues long. CDR3 protein: CASSQESPGTLPGETQYF. The CDR3 nucleotides read TGTGCCAGCAGCCAAGAGTCGCCCGGGACTCTGCCGGGAGAGACCCAGTACTTC.

The gene calls are TRBV5-1 and TRBJ2-1; the match to TRBD2 covers 11 bases. The CDR3 loop spans 16 amino acids. V lost 5 bases to trimming and J lost 0 bases; unmatched junction nucleotides: 4. Germline-derived CDR1 and CDR2 are SGHRS and YFSETQ. CDR3 in DNA: TGCGCCAGCAGGGTAGCGGGGGGGCCCTCCTACAATGAGCAGTTCTTC. Translation: CASRVAGGPSYNEQFF.

This clonotype appeared a few times. This chain connects TRBV7-9 to TRBJ1-2, with D unresolved. V was clipped by 4 bases and J by 0 bases, with 12 bases between them. Germline values: CDR1 SEHNR, CDR2 FQNEAQ (reference sequence). The CDR3 totals 15 residues. The CDR3 region is CASSSLNSANYGYTF. The CDR3 nucleotides read TGTGCCAGCAGCTCCCTCAATAGCGCTAACTATGGCTACACCTTC.

This rearrangement joins TRBV7-2 to TRBJ2-4; TRBD2 agrees at 7 bases. After removal of 3 bases from V and 1 base from J, the junction contained 9 bases not matched to a gene. CDR1 SGHTA and CDR2 FQGNSA come from the germline V gene. The CDR3 length is 17 residues. CDR3 in DNA: TGTGCCAGCAGCTTGTGGGCGGGAGATACCGCCAAAAACATTCAGTACTTC. The encoded protein is CASSLWAGDTAKNIQYF.

This clonotype came up many times. This chain uses TRBV7-2 with TRBJ2-2, with D hard to call. This CDR3 contains 16 residues. Trimming pared 10 bases from V and 1 base from J, leaving 19 bases between. Germline-derived CDR1 and CDR2 are SGHTA and FQGNSA. This CDR3 is CATTKEGIKNTGELFF. The CDR3 DNA reads TGTGCCACTACCAAAGAAGGAATTAAGAACACCGGGGAGCTGTTTTTT.

The chain couples TRBV4-3 to TRBJ2-6; no reliable D call. CDR1 is LGHNA and CDR2 is YSLEER in the germline V gene. CDR3 length: 15 residues. V lost 2 bases and J lost 0, with 5 bases in between. CDR3 DNA: TGCGCCAGCAGCCAAAGGGACTCTGGGGCCAACGTCCTGACTTTC. Encoded protein: CASSQRDSGANVLTF.

This clonotype was observed a single time. The chain carries TRBV10-3 and TRBJ1-1; no clear D. The CDR3 contains 14 residues. V lost 6 bases to trimming and J lost 0 bases, with 11 bases between them. Germline V CDR1 and CDR2: ENHRY, SYGVKD. The DNA for the CDR3 is TGTGCCATCAGAGGTTTCGGGATGAACACTGAAGCTTTCTTT. Translation: CAIRGFGMNTEAFF.

V gene TRBV9 combines with J gene TRBJ2-7, with TRBD1 matching 8 bases. The germline gives CDR1 SGDLS, CDR2 YYNGEE. Trimming took 2 bases from V and 0 from J; bases not matched to a gene: 4. The length of the CDR3 is 15 residues. CDR3 nucleotide sequence: TGTGCCAGCAGCGTCCGGGACAGGAGCTCCTACGAGCAGTACTTC. Its translation is CASSVRDRSSYEQYF.

This chain links TRBV6-5 with TRBJ1-3, with TRBD1 identical over 7 bases. The CDR3 is 15 residues long. CDR1 and CDR2 from the germline V gene are MNHEY and SVGAGI. J gave up 4 bases and V 3 bases, and 6 bases lay outside the gene matches. CDR3 region: CASSYRTGQGNTIYF. The CDR3 DNA reads as TGTGCCAGCAGTTATAGGACGGGACAGGGAAACACCATATATTTT.

V is TRBV9 and J is TRBJ1-6, with D perhaps TRBD1 (5 bases). The CDR3 extends over 14 amino acids. Trimming stripped 3 bases from V and 10 bases from J, with 14 bases between. The germline gives CDR1 SGDLS, CDR2 YYNGEE. The CDR3 reads CASSGNRTSSPLHF. CDR3 nucleotide sequence: TGTGCCAGCAGCGGGAACAGGACCAGCTCACCCCTCCACTTT. Full variable domain (rest looked up from reference TRBV9 and TRBJ1-6): DSGVTQTPKHLITATGQRVTLRCSPRSGDLSVYWYQQSLDQGLQFLIQYYNGEERAKGNILERFSAQQFPDLHSELNLSSLELGDSALYFCASSGNRTSSPLHFGNGTRLTVT.

Here the CDR3 reads CSAVGDGTNIQYF. In DNA, the CDR3 is TGCAGTGCAGTCGGGGACGGAACAAACATTCAGTACTTC. V gene TRBV20-1 combines with J gene TRBJ2-4; D possibly uses TRBD1 or TRBD2 (5 bases each). V lost 6 bases and J lost 6, with 15 bases in between. CDR3 length equals 13 residues. Looked up from germline, CDR1 is DFQATT and CDR2 is SNEGSKA (reference sequence).

This clonotype was counted only a few times. This chain uses TRBV6-6 with TRBJ2-7; 11 bases fit TRBD2. V lost 6 bases to trimming and J lost 5 bases; unmatched junction nucleotides: 3. The germline V gene encodes CDR1 MNHNY and CDR2 SVGAGI (reference sequence). There are 13 residues in the CDR3. CDR3 sequence (DNA): TGTGCCAGCAGGGCGGGACTAGCGGACGAGCAGTACTTC. Translation: CASRAGLADEQYF.

In its sample, this clonotype was seen a few times. V usage is TRBV4-3 and J usage is TRBJ2-5, with D perhaps TRBD2 (5 bases). The CDR3 runs to 15 residues. Germline V gene sequence: CDR1 LGHNA, CDR2 YSLEER. Trimming pared 0 bases from V and 5 bases from J, leaving 13 bases between. DNA for the CDR3: TGCGCCAGCAGCCAAGATTTACAGCGAGGGGAGACCCAGTACTTC. It translates to CASSQDLQRGETQYF.

This clonotype was seen just once. The rearrangement uses TRBV7-2 and TRBJ2-1; D gene uncertain. The CDR3 totals 14 residues. Germline V gene lookup returns CDR1 SGHTA and CDR2 FQGNSA. Trimming cost V 1 base and J 6 bases, with 10 bases left between them. The CDR3 spells CASSLVATLNEQFF. CDR3 coding DNA: TGTGCCAGCAGCTTAGTGGCTACCCTCAATGAGCAGTTCTTC.

This clonotype was counted only a few times. The chain is built from TRBV5-5 and TRBJ1-2, with a weak D call TRBD1 (6 bases). V was cut by 4 bases and J by 3 bases, with 19 bases left in between. Per the germline V gene, CDR1 is SGHKS and CDR2 is YYEKEE (reference sequence). CDR3 length equals 16 residues. The CDR3 DNA reads as TGTGCCAGCAGCGCGGAGGCAACAGGGATCGACTATGGCTACACCTTC. The encoded protein is CASSAEATGIDYGYTF.

The rearrangement links TRBV15 to TRBJ2-4; D unresolved. The end of the DNA fits TRBJ2-7 better, so the J call may be wrong. CDR3 size: 13 residues. Germline V CDR1 and CDR2: LNHNV, YYDKDF (reference sequence). The CDR3 sequence is CATSRGQYYEQYF. In DNA form, the CDR3 reads TGTGCCACCAGCAGAGGCCAATACTACGAGCAGTACTTC.

The rearrangement joins TRBV7-9 to TRBJ2-3; 7 positions match TRBD2. CDR1 SEHNR and CDR2 FQNEAQ come from the germline V gene (reference sequence). The junction had 7 bases not matched to a gene; V was cut back by 2 bases and J by 2 bases. This CDR3 region has 16 residues. The CDR3 protein is CASSLWGGDYTDTQYF. The DNA of the CDR3 is TGTGCCAGCAGCTTATGGGGGGGAGATTACACAGATACGCAGTATTTT.

This clonotype was observed a handful of times. V gene TRBV6-6 combines with J gene TRBJ2-5; D is possibly TRBD1 (6 bases). Per the germline V gene, CDR1 is MNHNY and CDR2 is SVGAGI (reference sequence). CDR3 length: 15 amino acids. The V end lost 5 bases, the J end lost 2 bases, and 15 bases lay between the germline ends. This CDR3 is CASSNQDSRQETQYF. CDR3 sequence (DNA): TGTGCCAGCAGTAACCAGGACAGCAGGCAAGAGACCCAGTACTTC.

This clonotype was recorded a few times. J is TRBJ2-3 and V is TRBV5-4; weak D call: TRBD2 (5 bases). Between the trimmed V and J ends, which lost 4 bases and 6 bases, there was a span of 18 bases. The CDR3 runs 15 residues. The germline V gene encodes CDR1 SGHNT and CDR2 YYREEE (reference sequence). CDR3 loop: CASSPMAGVEDTQYF. The CDR3 DNA sequence: TGTGCCAGCAGCCCCATGGCCGGGGTCGAGGATACGCAGTATTTT.